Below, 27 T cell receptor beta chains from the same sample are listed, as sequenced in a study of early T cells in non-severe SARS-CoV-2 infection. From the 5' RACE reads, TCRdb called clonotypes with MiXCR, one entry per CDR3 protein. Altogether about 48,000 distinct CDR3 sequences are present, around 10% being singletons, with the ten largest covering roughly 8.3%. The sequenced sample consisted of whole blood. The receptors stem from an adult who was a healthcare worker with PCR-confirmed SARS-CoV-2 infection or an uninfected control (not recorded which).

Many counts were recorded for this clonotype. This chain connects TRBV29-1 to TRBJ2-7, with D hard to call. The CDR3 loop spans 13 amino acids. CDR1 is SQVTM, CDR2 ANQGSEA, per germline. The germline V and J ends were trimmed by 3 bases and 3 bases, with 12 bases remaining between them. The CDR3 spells CSVEGLFNYEQYF. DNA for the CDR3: TGCAGCGTTGAGGGCTTATTTAACTACGAGCAGTACTTC.

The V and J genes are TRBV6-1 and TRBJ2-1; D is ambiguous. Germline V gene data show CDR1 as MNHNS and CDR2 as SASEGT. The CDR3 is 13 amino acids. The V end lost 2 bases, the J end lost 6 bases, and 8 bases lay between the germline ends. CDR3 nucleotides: TGTGCCAGCAGTGAATCGCCTGGCAATGAGCAGTTCTTC. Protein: CASSESPGNEQFF.

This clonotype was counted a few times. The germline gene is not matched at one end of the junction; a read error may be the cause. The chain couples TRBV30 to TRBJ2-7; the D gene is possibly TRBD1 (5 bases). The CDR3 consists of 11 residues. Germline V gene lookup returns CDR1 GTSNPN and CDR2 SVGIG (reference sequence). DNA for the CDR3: TGTGCCTGGAGTTCAAGACAGTCTATAATCTTC. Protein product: CAWSSRQSIIF.

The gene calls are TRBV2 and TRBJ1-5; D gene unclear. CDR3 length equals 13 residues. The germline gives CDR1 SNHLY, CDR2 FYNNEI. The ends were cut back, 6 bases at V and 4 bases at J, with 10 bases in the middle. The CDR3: CASSDGWNQPQHF. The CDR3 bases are TGTGCCAGCAGCGACGGGTGGAATCAGCCCCAGCATTTT.

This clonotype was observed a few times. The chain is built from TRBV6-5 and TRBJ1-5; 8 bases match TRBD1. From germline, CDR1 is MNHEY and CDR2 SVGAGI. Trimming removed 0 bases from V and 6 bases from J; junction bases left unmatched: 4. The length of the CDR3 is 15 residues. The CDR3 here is CASSYSRTGSQPQHF. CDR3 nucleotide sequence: TGTGCCAGCAGTTACTCGCGGACAGGGTCTCAGCCCCAGCATTTT.

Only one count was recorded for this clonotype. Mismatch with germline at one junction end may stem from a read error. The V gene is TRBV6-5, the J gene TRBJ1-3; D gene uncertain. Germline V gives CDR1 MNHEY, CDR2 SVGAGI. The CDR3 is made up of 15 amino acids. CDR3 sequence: CTSRREGGLGNTIYF. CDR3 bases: TGTACCAGCCGTCGCGAAGGCGGACTAGGAAACACCATATATTTT.

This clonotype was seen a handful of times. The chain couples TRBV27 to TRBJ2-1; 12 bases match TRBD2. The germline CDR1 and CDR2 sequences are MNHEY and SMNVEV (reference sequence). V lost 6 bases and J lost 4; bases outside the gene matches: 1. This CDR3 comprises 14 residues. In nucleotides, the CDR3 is TGTGCCAGCAGGGGACTAGCGGGTTACAATGAGCAGTTCTTC. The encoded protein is CASRGLAGYNEQFF.

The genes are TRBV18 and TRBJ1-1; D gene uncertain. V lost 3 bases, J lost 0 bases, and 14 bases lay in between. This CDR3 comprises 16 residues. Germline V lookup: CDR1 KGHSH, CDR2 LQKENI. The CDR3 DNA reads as TGTGCCAGCTCACCTACCCAGGCGCCCTTGAACACTGAAGCTTTCTTT. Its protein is CASSPTQAPLNTEAFF.

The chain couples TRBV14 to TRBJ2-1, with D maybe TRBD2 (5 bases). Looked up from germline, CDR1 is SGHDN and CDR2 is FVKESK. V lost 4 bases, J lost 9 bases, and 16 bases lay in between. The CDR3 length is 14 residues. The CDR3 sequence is CASSLIPDAGEQFF. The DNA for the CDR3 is TGTGCCAGCAGCCTCATACCGGACGCGGGTGAGCAGTTCTTC.

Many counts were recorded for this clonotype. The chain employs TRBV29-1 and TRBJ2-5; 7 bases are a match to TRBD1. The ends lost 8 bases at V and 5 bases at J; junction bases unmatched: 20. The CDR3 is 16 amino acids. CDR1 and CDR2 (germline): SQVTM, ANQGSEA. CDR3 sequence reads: CSTRPPGQYPRETQYF. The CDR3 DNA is TGCAGCACCCGACCACCGGGACAGTACCCCCGGGAGACCCAGTACTTC. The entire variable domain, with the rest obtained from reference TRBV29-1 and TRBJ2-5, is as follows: SAVISQKPSRDICQRGTSLTIQCQVDSQVTMMFWYRQQPGQSLTLIATANQGSEATYESGFVIDKFPISRPNLTFSTLTVSNMSPEDSSIYLCSTRPPGQYPRETQYFGPGTRLLVL.

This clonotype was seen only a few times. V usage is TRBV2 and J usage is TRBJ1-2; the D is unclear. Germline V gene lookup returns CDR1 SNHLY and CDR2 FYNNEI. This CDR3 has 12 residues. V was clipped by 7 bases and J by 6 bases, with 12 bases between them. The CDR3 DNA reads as TGTGCCAGCAATGTAGTCTTGGATGGCTACACCTTC. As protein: CASNVVLDGYTF.

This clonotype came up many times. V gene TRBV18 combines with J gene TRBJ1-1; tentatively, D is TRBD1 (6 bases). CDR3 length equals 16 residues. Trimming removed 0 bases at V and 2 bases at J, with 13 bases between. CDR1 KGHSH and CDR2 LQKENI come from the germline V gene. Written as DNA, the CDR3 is TGTGCCAGCTCACCACCGAGGGGGGGCTACAACACTGAAGCTTTCTTT. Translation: CASSPPRGGYNTEAFF. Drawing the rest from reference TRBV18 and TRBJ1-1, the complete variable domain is NAGVMQNPRHLVRRRGQEARLRCSPMKGHSHVYWYRQLPEEGLKFMVYLQKENIIDESGMPKERFSAEFPKEGPSILRIQQVVRGDSAAYFCASSPPRGGYNTEAFFGQGTRLTVV.

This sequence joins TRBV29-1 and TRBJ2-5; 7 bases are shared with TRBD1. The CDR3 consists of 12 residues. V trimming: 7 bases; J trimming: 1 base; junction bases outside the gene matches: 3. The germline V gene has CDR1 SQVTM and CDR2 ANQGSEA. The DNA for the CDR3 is TGCAGCGCGGACAGGAGCCAAGAGACCCAGTACTTC. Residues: CSADRSQETQYF.

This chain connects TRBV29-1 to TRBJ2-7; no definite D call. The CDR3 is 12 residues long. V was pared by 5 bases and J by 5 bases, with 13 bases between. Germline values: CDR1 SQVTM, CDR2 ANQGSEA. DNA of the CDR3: TGCAGCGTTTACGACGGCAGGCACGAGCAGTACTTC. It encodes CSVYDGRHEQYF.

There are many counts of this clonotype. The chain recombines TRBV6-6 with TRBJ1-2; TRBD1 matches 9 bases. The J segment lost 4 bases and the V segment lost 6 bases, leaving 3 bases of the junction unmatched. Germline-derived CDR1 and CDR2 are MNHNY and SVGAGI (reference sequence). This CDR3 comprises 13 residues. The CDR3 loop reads CASSQTGGYGYTF. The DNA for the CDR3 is TGTGCCAGCAGCCAGACAGGGGGCTATGGCTACACCTTC.

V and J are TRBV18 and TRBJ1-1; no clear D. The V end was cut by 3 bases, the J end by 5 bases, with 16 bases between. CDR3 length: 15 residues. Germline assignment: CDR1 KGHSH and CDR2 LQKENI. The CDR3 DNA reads TGTGCCAGCTCACCGGGTTTATCGGGGTGGACTGAAGCTTTCTTT. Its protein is CASSPGLSGWTEAFF. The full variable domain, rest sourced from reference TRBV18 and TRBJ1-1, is NAGVMQNPRHLVRRRGQEARLRCSPMKGHSHVYWYRQLPEEGLKFMVYLQKENIIDESGMPKERFSAEFPKEGPSILRIQQVVRGDSAAYFCASSPGLSGWTEAFFGQGTRLTVV.

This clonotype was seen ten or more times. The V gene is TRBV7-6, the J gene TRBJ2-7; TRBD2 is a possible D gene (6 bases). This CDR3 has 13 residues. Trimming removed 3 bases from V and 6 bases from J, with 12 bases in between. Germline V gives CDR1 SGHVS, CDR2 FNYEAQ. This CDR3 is CASSFVAGPEQYF. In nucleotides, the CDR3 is TGTGCCAGCAGCTTCGTTGCGGGGCCCGAGCAGTACTTC.

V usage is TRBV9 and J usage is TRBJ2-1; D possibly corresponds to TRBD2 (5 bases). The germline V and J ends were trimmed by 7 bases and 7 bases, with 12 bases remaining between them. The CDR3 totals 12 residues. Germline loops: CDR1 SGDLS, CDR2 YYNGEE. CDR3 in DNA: TGTGCCAGCGGGAGAGTTAAAAATGAGCAGTTCTTC. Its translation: CASGRVKNEQFF.

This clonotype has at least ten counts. The CDR3 DNA follows: TGTGCCAGCAGCTTAGTATGGGGGGCTCACTCCTACAATGAGCAGTTCTTC. Translation gives CASSLVWGAHSYNEQFF. The chain carries TRBV7-6 and TRBJ2-1; D is tentatively TRBD1 or TRBD2 (6 bases each). The CDR3 covers 17 residues. With 1 base removed from V and 0 bases from J, the gap between germline ends came to 13 bases. Germline V gene lookup returns CDR1 SGHVS and CDR2 FNYEAQ.

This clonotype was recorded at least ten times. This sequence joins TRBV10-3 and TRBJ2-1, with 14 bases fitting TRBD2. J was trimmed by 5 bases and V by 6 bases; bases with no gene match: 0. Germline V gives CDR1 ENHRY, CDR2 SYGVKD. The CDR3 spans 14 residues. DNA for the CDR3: TGTGCCATCAGGGGACTAGCGGGAGACAATGAGCAGTTCTTC. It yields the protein CAIRGLAGDNEQFF.

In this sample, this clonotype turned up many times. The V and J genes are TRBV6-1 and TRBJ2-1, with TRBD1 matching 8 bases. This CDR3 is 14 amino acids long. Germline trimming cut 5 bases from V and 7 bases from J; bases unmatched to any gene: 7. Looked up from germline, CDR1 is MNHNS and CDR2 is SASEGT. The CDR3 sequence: CASSLDRVGNEQFF. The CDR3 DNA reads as TGTGCCAGCAGTCTGGACAGGGTAGGGAATGAGCAGTTCTTC.

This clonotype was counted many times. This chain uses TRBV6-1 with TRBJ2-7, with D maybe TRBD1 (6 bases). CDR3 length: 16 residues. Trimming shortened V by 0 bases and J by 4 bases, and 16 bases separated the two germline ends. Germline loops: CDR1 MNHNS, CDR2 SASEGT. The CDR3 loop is CASSEAGAGARYEQYF. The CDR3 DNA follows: TGTGCCAGCAGTGAAGCCGGCGCAGGGGCGCGGTACGAGCAGTACTTC.

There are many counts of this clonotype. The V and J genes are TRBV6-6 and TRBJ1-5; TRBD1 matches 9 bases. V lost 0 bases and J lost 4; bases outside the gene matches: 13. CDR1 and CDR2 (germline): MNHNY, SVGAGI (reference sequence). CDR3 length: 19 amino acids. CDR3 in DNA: TGTGCCAGCAGTTACTCCTCCCCCGGAGGACAGGGGAAGAATCAGCCCCAGCATTTT. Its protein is CASSYSSPGGQGKNQPQHF.

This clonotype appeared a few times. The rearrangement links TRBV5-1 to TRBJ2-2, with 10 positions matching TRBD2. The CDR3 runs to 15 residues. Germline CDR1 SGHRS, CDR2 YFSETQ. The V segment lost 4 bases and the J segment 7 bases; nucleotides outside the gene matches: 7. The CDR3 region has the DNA TGCGCCAGCAGCATAACTAGCGGGACGAACGGGGAGCTGTTTTTT. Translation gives CASSITSGTNGELFF.

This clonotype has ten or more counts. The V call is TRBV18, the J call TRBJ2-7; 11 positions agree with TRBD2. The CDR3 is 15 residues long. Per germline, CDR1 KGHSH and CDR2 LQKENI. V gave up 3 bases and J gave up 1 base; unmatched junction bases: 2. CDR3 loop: CASSPSGRGSYEQYF. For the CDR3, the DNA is TGTGCCAGCTCACCTAGCGGGAGGGGGTCCTACGAGCAGTACTTC.

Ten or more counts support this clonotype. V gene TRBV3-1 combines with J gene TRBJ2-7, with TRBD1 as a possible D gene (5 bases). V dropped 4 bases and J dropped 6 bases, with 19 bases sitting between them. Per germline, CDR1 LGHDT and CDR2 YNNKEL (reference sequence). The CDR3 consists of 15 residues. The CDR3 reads CASSPLTGRQGEQYF. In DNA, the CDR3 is TGTGCCAGCAGCCCGCTCACTGGACGGCAGGGCGAGCAGTACTTC.

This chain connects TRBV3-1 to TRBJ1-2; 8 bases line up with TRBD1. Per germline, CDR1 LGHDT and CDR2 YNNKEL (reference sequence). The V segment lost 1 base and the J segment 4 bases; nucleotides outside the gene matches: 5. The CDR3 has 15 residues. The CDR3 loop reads CASSQGTGLAYGYTF. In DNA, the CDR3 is TGTGCCAGCAGCCAAGGGACAGGGTTGGCCTATGGCTACACCTTC.